The 14 T cell receptor beta chains given below trace back to one sample, sequenced in a study of T cells after yellow fever vaccination. MiXCR, applied by TCRdb to the 5' RACE reads, yields one record per CDR3 protein. The sample lists under 300,000 distinct CDR3 sequences; 10% to 15% were seen once. Sample: CD4+ T cells sorted from PBMCs, taken 45 days after the yellow fever booster vaccination. These TCRs come from a man aged 25-40 years who received the YFV17D yellow fever vaccine.

The genes are TRBV4-3 and TRBJ2-4; D ambiguous. Germline CDR1 reads LGHNA; CDR2 reads YSLEER. Trimming took 0 bases from V and 7 from J, leaving 13 bases between them. The CDR3 is 15 residues long. Written as DNA, the CDR3 is TGCGCCAGCAGCCAAGAACAACAGCGAAGGAACATTCAGTACTTC. Its protein product is CASSQEQQRRNIQYF.

The table lists this clonotype with a few counts. The chain joins TRBV15 to TRBJ2-1; TRBD2 matches 7 bases. Per the germline V gene, CDR1 is LNHNV and CDR2 is YYDKDF (reference sequence). The CDR3 sequence is 18 residues long. V was clipped by 1 base and J by 3 bases; unmatched bases: 12. The CDR3 loop reads CATSRASMGGSYYNEQFF. CDR3 DNA: TGTGCCACCAGCAGAGCTAGCATGGGGGGGAGCTACTACAATGAGCAGTTCTTC. Full variable domain (outside the CDR3, taken from reference TRBV15 and TRBJ2-1): DAMVIQNPRYQVTQFGKPVTLSCSQTLNHNVMYWYQQKSSQAPKLLFHYYDKDFNNEADTPDNFQSRRPNTSFCFLDIRSPGLGDTAMYLCATSRASMGGSYYNEQFFGPGTRLTVL.

V usage is TRBV7-9 and J usage is TRBJ2-7; D is perhaps TRBD2 (5 bases). The germline CDR1 and CDR2 sequences are SEHNR and FQNEAQ (reference sequence). CDR3 length equals 16 residues. The germline V and J ends were trimmed by 3 bases and 5 bases, with 20 bases remaining between them. Written as DNA, the CDR3 is TGTGCCAGCAGCTTTTACCTCGCGGACTCCGGGCACGAGCAGTACTTC. It codes for CASSFYLADSGHEQYF.

In this sample, this clonotype turned up many times. The chain employs TRBV28 and TRBJ2-1, with TRBD2 matching over 10 bases. CDR3 length: 14 amino acids. Germline CDR1 is MDHEN and CDR2 is SYDVKM. V dropped 9 bases and J dropped 7; count of bases not matched to a gene: 9. CDR3 protein: CASRTSGIVNEQFF. CDR3 DNA: TGTGCCAGTCGAACTAGCGGGATAGTAAATGAGCAGTTCTTC. The complete variable domain, with remaining parts taken from reference TRBV28 and TRBJ2-1, reads DVKVTQSSRYLVKRTGEKVFLECVQDMDHENMFWYRQDPGLGLRLIYFSYDVKMKEKGDIPEGYSVSREKKERFSLILESASTNQTSMYLCASRTSGIVNEQFFGPGTRLTVL.

This clonotype occurred a few times. The J gene is TRBJ1-5, the V gene TRBV6-2 or TRBV6-3; D is possibly TRBD1 (5 bases). Per the germline V gene, CDR1 is MNHEY and CDR2 is SVGEGT. Between the trimmed V and J ends, which lost 3 bases and 1 base, there was a span of 16 bases. This CDR3 region has 17 residues. CDR3 nucleotide sequence: TGTGCCAGCAGTTATGGTAGGGGAGGTCGGAGCAATCAGCCCCAGCATTTT. This encodes CASSYGRGGRSNQPQHF.

The chain has TRBV4-3 and TRBJ2-1; 9 nucleotides line up with TRBD2. The CDR3 spans 16 residues. The V gene end was trimmed by 4 bases and the J gene end by 8 bases; junction bases not matched to a gene: 12. Germline CDR1 and CDR2: LGHNA and YSLEER. The CDR3 region has the DNA TGCGCCAGCAGCCCAGGTTTAGAGGGGACTAGCTATGAGCAGTTCTTC. Its translation: CASSPGLEGTSYEQFF.

This clonotype appeared a few times. The chain links TRBV5-1 to TRBJ2-1; 9 nucleotides align to TRBD2. The CDR3 is 14 residues long. With 4 bases clipped from V and 9 bases from J, the junction kept 8 bases outside the gene matches. Germline V gene sequence: CDR1 SGHRS, CDR2 YFSETQ. CDR3 in amino acids: CASSLVGTSREQFF. The DNA of the CDR3 is TGCGCCAGCAGCCTGGTCGGGACTAGCCGTGAGCAGTTCTTC.

The rearrangement uses TRBV7-2 and TRBJ1-5; D gene unclear. Looked up from germline, CDR1 is SGHTA and CDR2 is FQGNSA. The CDR3 extends over 14 amino acids. V was shortened by 5 bases and J by 3 bases, with 11 bases between the two germline ends. This CDR3 reads CASSRAGLNQPQHF. The CDR3 bases are TGTGCCAGCAGCAGGGCAGGACTCAATCAGCCCCAGCATTTT.

This clonotype has only a few counts. This chain uses TRBV7-2 with TRBJ2-7, with 8 bases fitting TRBD1. The germline CDR1 and CDR2 sequences are SGHTA and FQGNSA. The CDR3 consists of 14 residues. V gave up 5 bases and J gave up 0 bases; unmatched junction bases: 3. CDR3 loop: CASSHDRGSYEQYF. Written as DNA, the CDR3 is TGTGCCAGCAGCCATGACAGGGGCTCCTACGAGCAGTACTTC.

This clonotype was seen a few times. Here the CDR3 reads CASSLSERAHEQYF. CDR3 coding DNA: TGTGCCAGCAGCTTATCTGAAAGGGCCCACGAGCAGTACTTC. This chain connects TRBV7-9 to TRBJ2-7; the D is unclear. The CDR3 is 14 residues long. Germline values: CDR1 SEHNR, CDR2 FQNEAQ (reference sequence). V lost 2 bases to trimming and J lost 5 bases, with 13 bases between them.

The sample holds a few counts of this clonotype. V is TRBV3-1 and J is TRBJ1-1, with 10 bases aligning to TRBD1. V dropped 6 bases and J dropped 11; count of bases not matched to a gene: 6. Looked up from germline, CDR1 is LGHDT and CDR2 is YNNKEL (reference sequence). The CDR3 totals 12 residues. The CDR3 DNA reads TGTGCCAGCAGACATGGACAGGGGGTGGCTTTCTTT. Its protein is CASRHGQGVAFF.

This clonotype was counted between two and nine times. V and J are TRBV4-3 and TRBJ2-7; 7 nucleotides agree with TRBD1. Germline V gene data show CDR1 as LGHNA and CDR2 as YSLEER. V trimming: 3 bases; J trimming: 2 bases; junction bases outside the gene matches: 7. CDR3 length: 15 residues. CDR3 nucleotides: TGCGCCAGCAGCCACGGCCCGGGACAGCCCTACGAGCAGTACTTC. Encoded protein: CASSHGPGQPYEQYF.

This chain joins TRBV29-1 and TRBJ1-5; TRBD1 is a possible D gene (6 bases). This CDR3 is 15 amino acids long. Trimming stripped 4 bases from V and 0 bases from J, with 13 bases between. Germline V gives CDR1 SQVTM, CDR2 ANQGSEA. The CDR3 DNA reads TGCAGCGTTGGGTTGTCAGGGGATAGCAATCAGCCCCAGCATTTT. Its protein is CSVGLSGDSNQPQHF.

V gene TRBV12-3 or TRBV12-4 combines with J gene TRBJ1-5; a possible D gene is TRBD1 (5 bases). The CDR3 is made up of 15 amino acids. Trimming took 5 bases from V and 2 from J, leaving 13 bases between them. CDR3 residues: CASSQVVRGNQPQHF. The CDR3, as DNA: TGTGCCAGCAGTCAGGTGGTCAGGGGCAATCAGCCCCAGCATTTT.